The clone carrying this T cell receptor beta chain came up many times. As yet, its antigen is unknown. The source of the sample is a study of T-cell reconstitution after alpha-beta-depleted transplantation in children. Study-level results: Expanded graft clones numbering several hundred reportedly gave rise to alpha-beta T cells about two months after transplant. After one year, T-cell counts and TCRbeta diversity mostly came from new T cells. Some patients' high day-60 TCRbeta diversity was traced to surviving recipient T cells and thymic progenitors.

Germline CDR1 and CDR2: SEHNR and FQNEAQ (reference sequence). This CDR3 has 15 residues. The trim removed 3 bases at V and 1 base at J, leaving 4 bases unmatched. The TCRbeta library was prepared with unique molecular identifiers. TCRdb called the PCR reads again in MiXCR, with one record for every CDR3 protein. The repertoire holds over 150,000 distinct CDR3 sequences, with approximately 6.9% as singletons. The material was PBMCs, obtained before TCRalphabeta/CD19-depleted stem cell transplant. This rearrangement joins TRBV7-9 to TRBJ2-7, with 9 bases matching TRBD1. The receptor's source is a boy younger than 10 with acute lymphoblastic leukemia, due to receive a stem cell transplant. The CDR3 region is CASSFDRGYSYEQYF. CDR3 bases: TGTGCCAGCAGCTTTGACAGGGGGTATTCCTACGAGCAGTACTTC.